This T cell receptor (beta chain) is from a study of cytomegalovirus exposure and HLA in healthy donors. Study findings and constraints: Later on, an analysis showed TCR association rates differing by HLA locus, with DRB1 the most and HLA-C the fewest.

Trimming took 3 bases from V and 2 from J; bases not matched to a gene: 7. Germline-derived CDR1 and CDR2 are SNHLY and FYNNEI. CDR3 length equals 17 residues. As for this clone: Its antigen is undetermined.

The PCR contained 60 Vbeta and 13 Jbeta primers. Only in-frame clones appear in the TCRdb table, and some are missing; sequencing was by immunoSEQ multiplex PCR. The data contain around 150,000 clones, 70% to 80% of them singletons. The material sequenced was PBMCs. The source is a man younger than 35 in good health and CMV-seropositive. The chain employs TRBV2 and TRBJ2-2; 9 bases match TRBD2. The CDR3 region is CASSDPLAGTNTGELFF. DNA for the CDR3: TGTGCCAGCAGTGACCCTCTAGCGGGGACAAACACCGGGGAGCTGTTTTTT. The full variable domain, rest sourced from reference TRBV2 and TRBJ2-2, is EPEVTQTPSHQVTQMGQEVILRCVPISNHLYFYWYRQILGQKVEFLVSFYNNEISEKSEIFDDQFSVERPDGSNFTLKIRSTKLEDSAMYFCASSDPLAGTNTGELFFGEGSRLTVL.